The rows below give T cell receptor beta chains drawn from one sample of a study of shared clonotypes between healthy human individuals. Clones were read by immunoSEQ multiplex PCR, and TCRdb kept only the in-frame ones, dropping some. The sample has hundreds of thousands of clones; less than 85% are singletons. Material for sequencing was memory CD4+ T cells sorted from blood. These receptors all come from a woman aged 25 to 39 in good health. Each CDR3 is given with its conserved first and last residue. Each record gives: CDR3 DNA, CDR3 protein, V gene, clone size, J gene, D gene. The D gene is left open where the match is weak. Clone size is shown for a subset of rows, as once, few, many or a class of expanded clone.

CDR3 DNA: TGTGCCAGCAGCCAAGTCTCCGGGTCGGCTGAAAAGCAGTATTTT
CDR3 protein: CASSQVSGSAEKQYF
V gene: TRBV14
clone size: few
J gene: TRBJ2-3
D gene: -

CDR3 DNA: TGTGCCAGCAGCTACCGAAAGCGCCCTAGCACAGATACGCAGTATTTT
CDR3 protein: CASSYRKRPSTDTQYF
V gene: TRBV7-2
clone size: -
J gene: TRBJ2-3
D gene: -

CDR3 DNA: TGTGCCAGCCGGGCGGCGGAGGAGAACGAATACGAGCAGTACTTC
CDR3 protein: CASRAAEENEYEQYF
V gene: TRBV27
clone size: -
J gene: TRBJ2-7
D gene: -

CDR3 DNA: TGTGCCAGCACTAGCGGGATGGAGCAGTACTTC
CDR3 protein: CASTSGMEQYF
V gene: TRBV28
clone size: -
J gene: TRBJ2-7
D gene: TRBD2

CDR3 DNA: TGTGCCAGCAGTTTAAGGAGCAGGGGGGGGGAAAAACTGTTTTTT
CDR3 protein: CASSLRSRGGEKLFF
V gene: TRBV27
clone size: -
J gene: TRBJ1-4
D gene: TRBD1

CDR3 DNA: TGTGCCAGCAGCGGGACCTCAGACACTGAAGCTTTCTTT
CDR3 protein: CASSGTSDTEAFF
V gene: TRBV6-4
clone size: -
J gene: TRBJ1-1
D gene: -

CDR3 DNA: TGTGCCTGGAGTCCCCCGAGGCAGGAGTTCCCGTTCTTC
CDR3 protein: CAWSPPRQEFPFF
V gene: TRBV30
clone size: -
J gene: TRBJ2-1
D gene: -

CDR3 DNA: TGTGCCAGTAAAAAGGATTCGGGACAGGGTTCCAATCAGCCCCAGCATTTT
CDR3 protein: CASKKDSGQGSNQPQHF
V gene: TRBV19
clone size: -
J gene: TRBJ1-5
D gene: TRBD1

CDR3 DNA: TGCAGCGTTAGCCACCGGACAGCCTACGAGCAGTACTTC
CDR3 protein: CSVSHRTAYEQYF
V gene: TRBV29-1
clone size: -
J gene: TRBJ2-7
D gene: -

CDR3 DNA: TGTGCCAGCAGCGGGACTACTAGTCGGACAGGGATCTATGGCTACACCTTC
CDR3 protein: CASSGTTSRTGIYGYTF
V gene: TRBV9
clone size: -
J gene: TRBJ1-2
D gene: TRBD1

CDR3 DNA: TGCGCCAGCAGCTTGACTAGCGTGAACACCGGGGAGCTGTTTTTT
CDR3 protein: CASSLTSVNTGELFF
V gene: TRBV5-1
clone size: -
J gene: TRBJ2-2
D gene: TRBD2

CDR3 DNA: TGTGCCAGCACCGAAGGGGGTTCCCTGAACACTGAAGCTTTCTTT
CDR3 protein: CASTEGGSLNTEAFF
V gene: TRBV6-5
clone size: -
J gene: TRBJ1-1
D gene: -

CDR3 DNA: TGTGCCAGTAGACAAAGGCAATCACCCCTCCACTTT
CDR3 protein: CASRQRQSPLHF
V gene: TRBV19
clone size: -
J gene: TRBJ1-6
D gene: -

CDR3 DNA: TGTGCCAGCAGTAGTCCCGGGACTTCCTCCTTTGAGCAGTACTTC
CDR3 protein: CASSSPGTSSFEQYF
V gene: TRBV6-5
clone size: -
J gene: TRBJ2-7
D gene: -

CDR3 DNA: TGTGCCAGTAGTGGCGCACTAGCGGGAGAGGGGGCTGAGCAGTTCTTC
CDR3 protein: CASSGALAGEGAEQFF
V gene: TRBV19
clone size: -
J gene: TRBJ2-1
D gene: TRBD2

CDR3 DNA: TGCGCCAGCAGCCAAGCTATAGGGGACAGGGGTTGGGAGACCCAGTACTTC
CDR3 protein: CASSQAIGDRGWETQYF
V gene: TRBV4-1
clone size: once
J gene: TRBJ2-5
D gene: TRBD1

CDR3 DNA: TGTGCCAGCCGAAGACAGATGTCCTACGAGCAGTACTTC
CDR3 protein: CASRRQMSYEQYF
V gene: TRBV6-6
clone size: -
J gene: TRBJ2-7
D gene: -

CDR3 DNA: TGTGCCAGCAGTGAACAAGGGGCAGGGTCTGGACAGCCCCAGCATTTT
CDR3 protein: CASSEQGAGSGQPQHF
V gene: TRBV2
clone size: once
J gene: TRBJ1-5
D gene: -

CDR3 DNA: TGTGCCAGTAGTATCGAGGGGTATAGCAATCAGCCCCAGCATTTT
CDR3 protein: CASSIEGYSNQPQHF
V gene: TRBV19
clone size: -
J gene: TRBJ1-5
D gene: -

CDR3 DNA: TGTGCCAGCAGTTTCGGCAGGCTGGGTGGCTACACCTTC
CDR3 protein: CASSFGRLGGYTF
V gene: TRBV28
clone size: -
J gene: TRBJ1-2
D gene: -

CDR3 DNA: TGTGCCAGCAGCTTAGCGGTGCGGGAGTACTACAATGAGCAGTTCTTC
CDR3 protein: CASSLAVREYYNEQFF
V gene: TRBV7-8
clone size: once
J gene: TRBJ2-1
D gene: TRBD2

CDR3 DNA: TGTGCCAGCAGCCCGGACAGGACGTATGGCTACACCTTC
CDR3 protein: CASSPDRTYGYTF
V gene: TRBV7-2
clone size: -
J gene: TRBJ1-2
D gene: TRBD1

CDR3 DNA: TGCGCCAGCAGCCCCTCCGGGACAGGGGGGACCAAAAACATTCAGTACTTC
CDR3 protein: CASSPSGTGGTKNIQYF
V gene: TRBV5-1
clone size: -
J gene: TRBJ2-4
D gene: TRBD1

CDR3 DNA: TGTGCCAGCACCTCTCTATGGACCAACTATGGCTACACCTTC
CDR3 protein: CASTSLWTNYGYTF
V gene: TRBV28
clone size: -
J gene: TRBJ1-2
D gene: -

CDR3 DNA: TGTGCCAGCAGCAAGAGCACAGATACGCAGTATTTT
CDR3 protein: CASSKSTDTQYF
V gene: TRBV6-6
clone size: -
J gene: TRBJ2-3
D gene: -

CDR3 DNA: TGTGCCAGCAGCTCGGGACTAGCGGGAGGATCATTCTCCTACAATGAGCAGTTCTTC
CDR3 protein: CASSSGLAGGSFSYNEQFF
V gene: TRBV11-3
clone size: once
J gene: TRBJ2-1
D gene: TRBD2

CDR3 DNA: TGTGCCATCCTAAAGGGTAACCTAAACAATGAGCAGTTCTTC
CDR3 protein: CAILKGNLNNEQFF
V gene: TRBV28
clone size: -
J gene: TRBJ2-1
D gene: -

CDR3 DNA: TGTGCCAGCAGCTTAGCCGGACAGGGGCGCGGAAACACCATATATTTT
CDR3 protein: CASSLAGQGRGNTIYF
V gene: TRBV11-2
clone size: few
J gene: TRBJ1-3
D gene: TRBD1

CDR3 DNA: TGTGCCAGCAGTTTATGGCCGCCTCGGCGACTAGCGAGATCCGGGCAGTACTTC
CDR3 protein: CASSLWPPRRLARSGQYF
V gene: TRBV27
clone size: -
J gene: TRBJ2-7
D gene: TRBD2

CDR3 DNA: TGTGCCAGTAAAAGACAGGGAGACACCGGGGAGCTGTTTTTT
CDR3 protein: CASKRQGDTGELFF
V gene: TRBV19
clone size: many
J gene: TRBJ2-2
D gene: TRBD1

CDR3 DNA: TGTGCCAGCAGCTTCGGACAGGGGATCTACGAGCAGTACTTC
CDR3 protein: CASSFGQGIYEQYF
V gene: TRBV11-2
clone size: -
J gene: TRBJ2-7
D gene: TRBD1

CDR3 DNA: TGTGCCAGCAGCCAACCGGGACCTGGCTATGGCTACACCTTC
CDR3 protein: CASSQPGPGYGYTF
V gene: TRBV28
clone size: -
J gene: TRBJ1-2
D gene: -

CDR3 DNA: TGTGCCAGCAGCTCCGGACAGGGCCACAATCAGCCCCAGCATTTT
CDR3 protein: CASSSGQGHNQPQHF
V gene: TRBV11-2
clone size: once
J gene: TRBJ1-5
D gene: TRBD1

CDR3 DNA: TGTGCCTGGAGTGGGAGCGGGATCTCTGGGGCCAACGTCCTGACTTTC
CDR3 protein: CAWSGSGISGANVLTF
V gene: TRBV30
clone size: -
J gene: TRBJ2-6
D gene: TRBD2

CDR3 DNA: TGTGCCAGCAGCTTTCTAGCGGGAGCCTACAATGAGCAGTTCTTC
CDR3 protein: CASSFLAGAYNEQFF
V gene: TRBV7-2
clone size: -
J gene: TRBJ2-1
D gene: TRBD2

CDR3 DNA: TGTGCCAGCAGTGAGGGGTTTGTGAATGAGCAGTTCTTC
CDR3 protein: CASSEGFVNEQFF
V gene: TRBV6-1
clone size: -
J gene: TRBJ2-1
D gene: -

CDR3 DNA: TGTGCCAGCAGCTTAATGGAGGACACTGAAGCTTTCTTT
CDR3 protein: CASSLMEDTEAFF
V gene: TRBV11-1
clone size: -
J gene: TRBJ1-1
D gene: -

CDR3 DNA: TGTGCCAGCAGCCTGGGGACCCCTGAAGCTTTCTTT
CDR3 protein: CASSLGTPEAFF
V gene: TRBV2
clone size: few
J gene: TRBJ1-1
D gene: -

CDR3 DNA: TGTGCCAGCAGCTTGACTAGCGGATCTAGCACAGATACGCAGTATTTT
CDR3 protein: CASSLTSGSSTDTQYF
V gene: TRBV11-2
clone size: -
J gene: TRBJ2-3
D gene: TRBD2

CDR3 DNA: TGTGCTAGTGGTTTCCGATCGGGACTAGCGGGAGGGCCTGTCGACAATGAGCAGTTCTTC
CDR3 protein: CASGFRSGLAGGPVDNEQFF
V gene: TRBV12-5
clone size: -
J gene: TRBJ2-1
D gene: TRBD2